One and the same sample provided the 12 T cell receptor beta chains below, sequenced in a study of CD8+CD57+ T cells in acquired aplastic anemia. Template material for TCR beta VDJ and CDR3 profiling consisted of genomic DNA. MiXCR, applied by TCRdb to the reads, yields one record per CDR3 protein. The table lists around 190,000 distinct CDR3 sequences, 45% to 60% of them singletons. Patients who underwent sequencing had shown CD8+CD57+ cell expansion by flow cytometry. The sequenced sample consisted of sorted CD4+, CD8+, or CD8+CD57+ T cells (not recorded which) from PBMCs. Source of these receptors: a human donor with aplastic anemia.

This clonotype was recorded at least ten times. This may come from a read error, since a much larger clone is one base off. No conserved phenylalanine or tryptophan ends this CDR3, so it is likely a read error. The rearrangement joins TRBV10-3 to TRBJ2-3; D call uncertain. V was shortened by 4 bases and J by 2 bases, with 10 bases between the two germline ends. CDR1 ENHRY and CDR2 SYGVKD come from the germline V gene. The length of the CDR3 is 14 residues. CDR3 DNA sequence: TGTGCCATCAGTGGGATGGGGAACACAGATACGCAGTATCTT. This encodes CAISGMGNTDTQYL.

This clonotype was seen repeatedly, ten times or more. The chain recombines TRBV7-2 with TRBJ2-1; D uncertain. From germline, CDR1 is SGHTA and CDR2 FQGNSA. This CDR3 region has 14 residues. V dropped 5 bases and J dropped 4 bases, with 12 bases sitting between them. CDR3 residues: CASSRIGSYNEQFF. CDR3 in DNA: TGTGCCAGCAGCCGTATAGGGTCTTACAATGAGCAGTTCTTC.

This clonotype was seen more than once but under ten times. The CDR3 coding sequence is TGTGCCAGCAGTCCGGACAGGGGGCGGTCCGGGGAGCTGTTTTTT. Translating it yields CASSPDRGRSGELFF. The chain combines TRBV6-1 with TRBJ2-2, with 11 bases fitting TRBD1. Germline loops: CDR1 MNHNS, CDR2 SASEGT. The CDR3 covers 15 residues. The V and J ends lost 5 bases and 6 bases, in that order; junction bases with no gene match: 5.

CDR3 DNA sequence: TGTGCCACCAGTGTTGGGGGGGGCGAGACCCAGTACTTC. Protein: CATSVGGGETQYF. This chain connects TRBV24-1 to TRBJ2-5; possibly TRBD2 for D (7 bases). The germline CDR1 and CDR2 sequences are KGHDR and SFDVKD. V shed 5 bases and J shed 5 bases, with 11 bases lying between them. CDR3 size: 13 residues.

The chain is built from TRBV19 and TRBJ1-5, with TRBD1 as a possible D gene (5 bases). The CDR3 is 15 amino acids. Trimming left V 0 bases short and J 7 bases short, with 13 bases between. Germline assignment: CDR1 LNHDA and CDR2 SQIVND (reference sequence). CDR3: CASSIEAGYSQPQHF. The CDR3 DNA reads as TGTGCCAGTAGTATAGAAGCAGGGTACAGCCAGCCCCAGCATTTT.

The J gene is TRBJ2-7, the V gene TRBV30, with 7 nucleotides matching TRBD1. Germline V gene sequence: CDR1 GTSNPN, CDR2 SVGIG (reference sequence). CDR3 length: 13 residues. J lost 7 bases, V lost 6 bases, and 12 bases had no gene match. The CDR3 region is CACQRGGREEQYF. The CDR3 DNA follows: TGTGCCTGCCAAAGAGGGGGCCGGGAAGAGCAGTACTTC.

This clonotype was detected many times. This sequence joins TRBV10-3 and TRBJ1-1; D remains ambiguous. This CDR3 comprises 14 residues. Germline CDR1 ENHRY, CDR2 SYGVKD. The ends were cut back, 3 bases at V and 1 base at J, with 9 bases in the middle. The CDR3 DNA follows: TGTGCCATCAGTGATACCACCGGGAACACTGAAGCTTTCTTT. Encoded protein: CAISDTTGNTEAFF.

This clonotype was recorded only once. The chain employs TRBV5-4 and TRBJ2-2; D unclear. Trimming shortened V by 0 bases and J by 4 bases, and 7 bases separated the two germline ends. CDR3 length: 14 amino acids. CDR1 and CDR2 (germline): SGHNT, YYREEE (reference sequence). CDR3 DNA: TGTGCCAGCAGCTTGGGCATTGGCACCGGGGAGCTGTTTTTT. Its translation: CASSLGIGTGELFF.

Here the CDR3 DNA reads TGTGCCATCAGTGGAACACACACCCGGGACAATTCCTACGAGCAGTACTTC. Its protein is CAISGTHTRDNSYEQYF. This rearrangement joins TRBV10-3 to TRBJ2-7; D is perhaps TRBD1 (6 bases). V gave up 4 bases and J gave up 1 base, with 20 bases separating them. CDR3 size: 17 residues. The V gene's germline CDR1 is ENHRY and CDR2 SYGVKD.

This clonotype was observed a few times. CDR3 in amino acids: CASRITGGTDTQYF. Written as DNA, the CDR3 is TGCGCCAGCAGAATAACAGGGGGCACAGATACGCAGTATTTT. The chain recombines TRBV5-1 with TRBJ2-3, with 7 bases aligning to TRBD1. Unmatched junction bases numbered 4, after V lost 5 bases and J lost 1 base. The CDR3 extends over 14 amino acids. Germline V lookup: CDR1 SGHRS, CDR2 YFSETQ.

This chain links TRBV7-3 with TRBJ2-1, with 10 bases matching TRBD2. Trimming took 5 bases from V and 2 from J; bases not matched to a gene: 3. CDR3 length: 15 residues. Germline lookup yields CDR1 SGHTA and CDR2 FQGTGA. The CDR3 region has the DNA TGTGCCAGCAGCCAAAGCGGGGGGGCCTACAATGAGCAGTTCTTC. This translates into CASSQSGGAYNEQFF.

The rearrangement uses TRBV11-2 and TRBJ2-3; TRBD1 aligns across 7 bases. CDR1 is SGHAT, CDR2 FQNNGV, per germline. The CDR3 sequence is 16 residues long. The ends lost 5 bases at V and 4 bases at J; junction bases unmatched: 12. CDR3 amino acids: CASSKRQGHGADTQYF. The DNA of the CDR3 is TGTGCCAGCAGCAAGCGACAGGGTCATGGTGCAGATACGCAGTATTTT.